The 5 T cell receptor beta chains in this list originate from one sample, sequenced in a study of cytomegalovirus exposure and HLA in healthy donors (dated by TCRdb to the late 2010s). Library preparation employed the immunoSEQ multiplex PCR assay. A mixture of 60 forward primers for TCR Vbeta segments and 13 reverse primers for TCR Jbeta segments was used in the multiplex PCR. The table was pulled from immuneACCESS by TCRdb, which kept in-frame rearrangements only. Such tables lose some clones; where checked, under half of the loss comes from unresolved V genes, and the rest has no known cause. The sample includes 200,000 or so clones, with roughly 84% observed a single time. The ten largest clones take up about 0.26% of the sample. Sequenced: PBMCs. The receptors come from a boy between 10 and 17 years old in good health and CMV-seronegative.

This clone has more than one count but fewer than ten. The J gene is TRBJ2-1, the V gene TRBV21-1; TRBD1 is the table's D call and was not checked against the DNA. TRBV21-1 is described as a pseudogene. CDR3 size: 11 residues. CDR3 in amino acids: CASSSGDEQFF. The CDR3 coding sequence is TGTGCCAGCAGCTCAGGTGATGAGCAGTTCTTC.

This chain joins TRBV6-5 and TRBJ2-3; 9 bases are shared with TRBD2. The CDR3 spans 15 residues. The germline V gene has CDR1 MNHEY and CDR2 SVGAGI. The J segment lost 6 bases and the V segment lost 0 bases, leaving 4 bases of the junction unmatched. CDR3 coding DNA: TGTGCCAGCAGTTACTCGCGGCTAGCGGGGGATACGCAGTATTTT. The encoded protein is CASSYSRLAGDTQYF.

J is TRBJ1-5 and V is TRBV5-1; 7 bases match TRBD1. Germline loops: CDR1 SGHRS, CDR2 YFSETQ. V lost 0 bases and J lost 8; bases outside the gene matches: 8. CDR3 length: 15 amino acids. DNA for the CDR3: TGCGCCAGCAGCTTGGCGGGACAGTCGCGGGAGCCCCAGCATTTT. Protein sequence: CASSLAGQSREPQHF.

This chain links TRBV19 with TRBJ2-5; 7 positions agree with TRBD2. V was pared by 5 bases and J by 4 bases, with 10 bases of the junction left unmatched. Germline CDR1 reads LNHDA; CDR2 reads SQIVND (reference sequence). This CDR3 spans 15 amino acids. CDR3: CASSSTWDYAETQYF. CDR3 sequence (DNA): TGTGCCAGTAGTTCCACCTGGGACTACGCAGAGACCCAGTACTTC.

The chain couples TRBV2 to TRBJ1-5, with 10 positions matching TRBD1. In germline, CDR1 is SNHLY, CDR2 FYNNEI. Losses at the gene ends were 6 bases for V and 4 bases for J; bases not matched to a gene: 6. The CDR3 extends over 15 amino acids. The CDR3 DNA reads TGTGCCAGCAGGGGGGGACAGGGGCCAAATCAGCCCCAGCATTTT. It specifies CASRGGQGPNQPQHF. Supplemented by reference TRBV2 and TRBJ1-5, the full variable domain reads EPEVTQTPSHQVTQMGQEVILRCVPISNHLYFYWYRQILGQKVEFLVSFYNNEISEKSEIFDDQFSVERPDGSNFTLKIRSTKLEDSAMYFCASRGGQGPNQPQHFGDGTRLSIL.